Below are 26 T cell receptor beta chains sequenced from a single sample in a study of OX40 agonist ivuxolimab in advanced cancers. Profiled with immunoSEQ multiplex PCR; TCRdb holds only in-frame clones, not every one. The sample lists 60,000 to 70,000 clones; about 85% were seen once. Specimen: CD4+ or CD8+ T cells sorted from blood, collected in a trial of the OX40 agonist ivuxolimab. All receptors come from an adult with an advanced solid tumor such as melanoma, head and neck, liver or kidney cancer.

The V call is TRBV6-5, the J call TRBJ2-3, with 7 positions matching TRBD2. Germline lookup yields CDR1 MNHEY and CDR2 SVGAGI. The V gene end was trimmed by 5 bases and the J gene end by 0 bases; junction bases not matched to a gene: 2. The CDR3 loop spans 14 amino acids. Written as DNA, the CDR3 is TGTGCCAGCAGTCCGGGACTAAGCACAGATACGCAGTATTTT. This sequence encodes CASSPGLSTDTQYF.

This sequence joins TRBV28 and TRBJ2-1, with TRBD2 identical over 11 bases. Looked up from germline, CDR1 is MDHEN and CDR2 is SYDVKM. V shed 6 bases, J shed 5 bases, and the junction held 6 bases outside the gene matches. The CDR3 covers 15 residues. CDR3 nucleotides: TGTGCCAGCAGCGTTGGGACTAGCGGACACAATGAGCAGTTCTTC. Translation gives CASSVGTSGHNEQFF.

The chain combines TRBV7-2 with TRBJ2-3, with D possibly matching TRBD2 (6 bases). Trimming stripped 4 bases from V and 2 bases from J, with 16 bases between. The CDR3 covers 16 residues. Germline CDR1 SGHTA, CDR2 FQGNSA. For the CDR3, the DNA is TGTGCCAGCAGCTCAAGTTGGGGGGTCCTCACAGATACGCAGTATTTT. Translating it yields CASSSSWGVLTDTQYF.

This sequence joins TRBV7-9 and TRBJ1-2; D gene ambiguous. Trimming took off 0 bases at V and 4 bases at J, with 9 bases between the two ends. Germline V gene lookup returns CDR1 SEHNR and CDR2 FQNEAQ (reference sequence). The CDR3 runs 14 residues. The CDR3 region is CASSLARLSYGYTF. DNA of the CDR3: TGTGCCAGCAGCTTAGCGAGGCTGAGCTATGGCTACACCTTC.

This chain joins TRBV11-2 and TRBJ2-3; D is uncertain. This CDR3 spans 15 amino acids. The germline V gene encodes CDR1 SGHAT and CDR2 FQNNGV. Trimming shortened V by 5 bases and J by 5 bases, and 17 bases separated the two germline ends. The CDR3 loop is CASSPGGRLGDTQYF. The CDR3 DNA reads TGTGCCAGCAGCCCAGGCGGCAGATTAGGAGATACGCAGTATTTT.

The chain has TRBV7-3 and TRBJ1-2, with D possibly being TRBD1 (5 bases). Trimming cost V 5 bases and J 7 bases, with 20 bases left between them. The CDR3 sequence is 15 residues long. Germline values: CDR1 SGHTA, CDR2 FQGTGA. In nucleotides, the CDR3 is TGTGCCAGCAGCCCCAGCCAGGGAGCACGTGGTGGCTACACCTTC. This sequence encodes CASSPSQGARGGYTF.

This chain joins TRBV6-6 and TRBJ1-5; D gene uncertain. The CDR3 covers 13 residues. Looked up from germline, CDR1 is MNHNY and CDR2 is SVGAGI (reference sequence). The V gene lost 6 bases and the J gene lost 3 bases, with 9 bases spanning the gap. In nucleotides, the CDR3 is TGTGCCAGCAGGGGTCAGATCAATCAGCCCCAGCATTTT. The encoded protein is CASRGQINQPQHF.

This clone has just a few counts. The genes are TRBV19 and TRBJ2-2; 7 bases fit TRBD2. The length of the CDR3 is 15 residues. Unmatched junction bases numbered 7, after V lost 5 bases and J lost 4 bases. CDR1 and CDR2 from the germline V gene are LNHDA and SQIVND (reference sequence). The CDR3 DNA reads as TGTGCCAGTAGTCGAAGCGGGGTTGGCACCGGGGAGCTGTTTTTT. It yields the protein CASSRSGVGTGELFF.

The rearrangement joins TRBV18 to TRBJ2-7; D call uncertain. The CDR3 spans 15 residues. The germline V gene encodes CDR1 KGHSH and CDR2 LQKENI. V lost 0 bases and J lost 3, with 12 bases in between. The CDR3 DNA sequence: TGTGCCAGCTCACCACCTAGCTCAGGTGGCTACGAGCAGTACTTC. Translated: CASSPPSSGGYEQYF.

The J gene is TRBJ2-2, the V gene TRBV28; 11 bases match TRBD2. J was trimmed by 9 bases and V by 3 bases; bases with no gene match: 6. This CDR3 is 15 amino acids long. The germline V gene has CDR1 MDHEN and CDR2 SYDVKM. CDR3 sequence (DNA): TGTGCCAGCAGTTTGGCACTAGCGGGAGCCAGGGAGCTGTTTTTT. It codes for CASSLALAGARELFF.

V is TRBV5-6 and J is TRBJ1-5; unclear D gene. CDR3 length: 14 amino acids. Trimming cost V 0 bases and J 3 bases, with 7 bases left between them. Germline values: CDR1 SGHDT, CDR2 YYEEEE. The CDR3 spells CASSLVGFNQPQHF. CDR3 coding DNA: TGTGCCAGCAGCTTGGTTGGGTTCAATCAGCCCCAGCATTTT.

In its sample, this clone was seen a few times. The V and J genes are TRBV4-3 and TRBJ2-1; D gene uncertain. Germline assignment: CDR1 LGHNA and CDR2 YSLEER. V lost 2 bases, J lost 2 bases, and 10 bases lay in between. The CDR3 extends over 15 amino acids. CDR3 sequence (DNA): TGCGCCAGCAGCCAAACAGTCAGGACCTACAATGAGCAGTTCTTC. It codes for CASSQTVRTYNEQFF.

The J gene is TRBJ2-5, the V gene TRBV9; TRBD2 matches at 10 bases. Trimming removed 0 bases from V and 2 bases from J; junction bases left unmatched: 16. CDR3 length: 20 amino acids. Germline assignment: CDR1 SGDLS and CDR2 YYNGEE. Here the CDR3 reads CASSVGLGGGLAVRQETQYF. The CDR3 DNA sequence: TGTGCCAGCAGCGTAGGCCTAGGCGGCGGACTAGCGGTAAGGCAAGAGACCCAGTACTTC. The full variable domain, its missing parts supplied by reference TRBV9 and TRBJ2-5, is DSGVTQTPKHLITATGQRVTLRCSPRSGDLSVYWYQQSLDQGLQFLIQYYNGEERAKGNILERFSAQQFPDLHSELNLSSLELGDSALYFCASSVGLGGGLAVRQETQYFGPGTRLLVL.

This chain connects TRBV6-6 to TRBJ2-7; D is ambiguous. The CDR3 loop spans 13 amino acids. V lost 6 bases, J lost 2 bases, and 11 bases lay in between. Germline CDR1 reads MNHNY; CDR2 reads SVGAGI (reference sequence). The CDR3 DNA is TGTGCCAGCAGAGTGCTAGGTACCTACGAGCAGTACTTC. This gives the protein CASRVLGTYEQYF.

The chain couples TRBV4-3 to TRBJ2-7; 9 nucleotides line up with TRBD1. V shed 4 bases, J shed 5 bases, and the junction held 6 bases outside the gene matches. The CDR3 contains 14 residues. The germline CDR1 and CDR2 sequences are LGHNA and YSLEER. CDR3 coding DNA: TGCGCCAGCAGCCCGTCCCGGGACAGGGACGAGCAGTACTTC. Amino acid sequence: CASSPSRDRDEQYF.

The chain uses TRBV30 and TRBJ2-7; D is uncertain. The CDR3 contains 14 residues. Germline assignment: CDR1 GTSNPN and CDR2 SVGIG (reference sequence). V was clipped by 0 bases and J by 1 base, with 10 bases between them. In nucleotides, the CDR3 is TGTGCCTGGAGTGTCGGCAGGTCTTCCTACGAGCAGTACTTC. The encoded protein is CAWSVGRSSYEQYF.

The genes are TRBV6-5 and TRBJ1-1; possible D gene TRBD1, 5 bases. Germline CDR1 and CDR2: MNHEY and SVGAGI. The CDR3 covers 13 residues. Between the trimmed V and J ends, which lost 0 bases and 11 bases, there was a span of 13 bases. The CDR3 protein is CASSYSQGVRAFF. CDR3 DNA: TGTGCCAGCAGTTACTCTCAGGGTGTCAGGGCTTTCTTT.

V gene TRBV5-1 combines with J gene TRBJ1-1; 8 nucleotides agree with TRBD1. Germline values: CDR1 SGHRS, CDR2 YFSETQ. J lost 4 bases, V lost 2 bases, and 4 bases had no gene match. The CDR3 length is 14 residues. The DNA for the CDR3 is TGCGCCAGCAGCTTACAGGGGGTGGCCACTGAAGCTTTCTTT. Protein: CASSLQGVATEAFF.

V and J are TRBV6-6 and TRBJ2-1; 11 positions agree with TRBD2. The junction had 7 bases not matched to a gene; V was cut back by 6 bases and J by 3 bases. The CDR3 spans 16 residues. CDR1 and CDR2 (germline): MNHNY, SVGAGI (reference sequence). This CDR3 is CASSKPTSGVYNEQFF. Written as DNA, the CDR3 is TGTGCCAGCAGCAAACCGACTAGCGGGGTCTACAATGAGCAGTTCTTC.

The gene calls are TRBV11-1 and TRBJ1-2; the D gene is possibly TRBD1 (5 bases). The germline V gene has CDR1 SGHAT and CDR2 FQDESV (reference sequence). Trimming removed 5 bases at V and 8 bases at J, with 15 bases between. The CDR3 has 13 residues. CDR3 residues: CASSLGQGSGYTF. CDR3 nucleotide sequence: TGTGCCAGCAGCCTCGGGCAGGGCTCCGGCTACACCTTC.

The chain recombines TRBV11-3 with TRBJ2-3; TRBD1 aligns across 8 bases. The length of the CDR3 is 16 residues. V lost 1 base and J lost 1; bases outside the gene matches: 4. Germline assignment: CDR1 SGHNT and CDR2 YENEEA. This CDR3 reads CASSLGRTGRTDTQYF. In DNA, the CDR3 is TGTGCCAGCAGCTTAGGGAGGACAGGGCGCACAGATACGCAGTATTTT.

The chain is built from TRBV27 and TRBJ2-2, with D perhaps assigned TRBD1 or TRBD2 (5 bases each). Germline-derived CDR1 and CDR2 are MNHEY and SMNVEV (reference sequence). The CDR3 has 15 amino acids. The germline V and J ends were trimmed by 6 bases and 4 bases, with 15 bases remaining between them. CDR3 nucleotides: TGTGCCAGCAGAACTACAGGAGGTCTCACCGGGGAGCTGTTTTTT. This gives the protein CASRTTGGLTGELFF.

The DNA for the CDR3 is TGTGCCAGCTCTTCAAACCGGGGGCCAATGAACACTGAAGCTTTCTTT. As protein: CASSSNRGPMNTEAFF. V gene TRBV7-2 combines with J gene TRBJ1-1; the D gene is possibly TRBD1 (6 bases). From germline, CDR1 is SGHTA and CDR2 FQGNSA. V lost 8 bases to trimming and J lost 0 bases, with 19 bases between them. The CDR3 has 16 residues.

The chain combines TRBV11-2 with TRBJ1-1, with D possibly TRBD1 on 6 matching bases. The CDR3 sequence is 15 residues long. CDR1 and CDR2 from the germline V gene are SGHAT and FQNNGV. Trimming left V 0 bases short and J 4 bases short, with 12 bases between. This CDR3 reads CASSLDPRGFTEAFF. The DNA for the CDR3 is TGTGCCAGCAGCTTAGATCCCAGGGGCTTCACTGAAGCTTTCTTT.

This clone has a handful of counts. The chain is built from TRBV11-2 and TRBJ2-1; the match to TRBD2 covers 10 bases. The germline CDR1 and CDR2 sequences are SGHAT and FQNNGV. With 6 bases clipped from V and 5 bases from J, the junction kept 7 bases outside the gene matches. The CDR3 extends over 15 amino acids. For the CDR3, the DNA is TGTGCCAGCAGTTTTACTAGCGGGGTAGACAATGAGCAGTTCTTC. Amino acids: CASSFTSGVDNEQFF.

The chain carries TRBV7-2 and TRBJ1-2; 7 nucleotides align to TRBD1. The germline CDR1 and CDR2 sequences are SGHTA and FQGNSA. The CDR3 length is 15 residues. With 5 bases clipped from V and 4 bases from J, the junction kept 10 bases outside the gene matches. CDR3: CASSLPGTDTYGYTF. The DNA of the CDR3 is TGTGCCAGCAGCCTCCCCGGGACAGACACCTATGGCTACACCTTC. Looking up the rest from reference TRBV7-2 and TRBJ1-2 gives the full variable domain: GAGVSQSPSNKVTEKGKDVELRCDPISGHTALYWYRQSLGQGLEFLIYFQGNSAPDKSGLPSDRFSAERTGGSVSTLTIQRTQQEDSAVYLCASSLPGTDTYGYTFGSGTRLTVV.